The 2 T cell receptor beta chains presented below share a single source sample, sequenced in a study of T-cell memory formation after mild COVID-19. From the 5' RACE reads, TCRdb called clonotypes with MiXCR, one entry per CDR3 protein. Found here are tens of thousands of distinct CDR3 sequences, 25% to 35% of them singletons; the top ten hold about 42%. Sequenced material: PBMCs or a T cell subset sorted from them (not recorded which). All receptors come from a man younger than 35 who had mild COVID-19 (a few samples of this study predate the infection). Cell type and time point are not known.

About this clonotype: One end of the junction does not line up with germline, which may come from a read error. The genes are TRBV6-5 and TRBJ1-2, with 7 positions matching TRBD1. Germline V gives CDR1 MNHEY, CDR2 SVGAGI. This CDR3 contains 14 residues. The CDR3 loop is CASRYSGTAYGYTF. The DNA of the CDR3 is TGTGCCAGCAGGTACTCCGGGACAGCCTATGGCTACACCTTC.

V and J are TRBV28 and TRBJ1-5; 11 positions agree with TRBD1. The trim removed 3 bases at V and 1 base at J, leaving 5 bases unmatched. The CDR3 extends over 17 amino acids. Germline CDR1 and CDR2: MDHEN and SYDVKM. CDR3 DNA: TGTGCCAGCAGTTTGCCCGGGACAGGGGGAAGCAATCAGCCCCAGCATTTT. Residues: CASSLPGTGGSNQPQHF. Together with reference TRBV28 and TRBJ1-5, the CDR3 gives the full variable domain: DVKVTQSSRYLVKRTGEKVFLECVQDMDHENMFWYRQDPGLGLRLIYFSYDVKMKEKGDIPEGYSVSREKKERFSLILESASTNQTSMYLCASSLPGTGGSNQPQHFGDGTRLSIL.